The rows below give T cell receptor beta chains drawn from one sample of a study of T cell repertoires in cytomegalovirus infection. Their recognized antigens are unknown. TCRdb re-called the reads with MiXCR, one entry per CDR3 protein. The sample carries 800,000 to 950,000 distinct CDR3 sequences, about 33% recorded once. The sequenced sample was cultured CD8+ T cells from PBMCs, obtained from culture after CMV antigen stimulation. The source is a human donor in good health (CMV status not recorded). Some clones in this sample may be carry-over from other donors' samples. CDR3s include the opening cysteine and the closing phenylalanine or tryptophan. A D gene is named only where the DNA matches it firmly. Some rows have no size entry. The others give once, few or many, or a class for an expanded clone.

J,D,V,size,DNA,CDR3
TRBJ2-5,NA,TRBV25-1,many,TGTGCCAGCAAATTTGATCAAGAGACCCAGTACTTC,CASKFDQETQYF
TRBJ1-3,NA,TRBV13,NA,TGTGCCAGCAGCTTACAGGGGAACGGAAACACCATATATTTT,CASSLQGNGNTIYF
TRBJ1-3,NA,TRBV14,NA,TGTGCCAGCAGCCTCGTCGGTCAGGGAGCTGGAAACACCATATATTTT,CASSLVGQGAGNTIYF
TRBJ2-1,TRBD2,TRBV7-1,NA,TGTGCCAGTCTAGCGGGGGGCTATTCCTACAATGAGCAGTCCTTC,CASLAGGYSYNEQSF
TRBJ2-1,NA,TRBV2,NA,TGTGCCAGCAGTGTGTACAGGGCCAACTACAATGAGCAGTTCTTC,CASSVYRANYNEQFF
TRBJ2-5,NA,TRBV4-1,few,TGCGCCAGCAGCCAAGAAGGCGGCACGGGGGCTTATGAGACCCAGTACTTC,CASSQEGGTGAYETQYF
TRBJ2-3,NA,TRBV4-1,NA,TGCGCCAGCAGCCAAGGTTCCCCAGGGACAGATACGCAGTATTTT,CASSQGSPGTDTQYF
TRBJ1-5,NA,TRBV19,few,TGTGCCAGTAGTATAGAATGGGAATTTAGCAATCAGCCCCAGCATTTT,CASSIEWEFSNQPQHF
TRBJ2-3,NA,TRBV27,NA,TGTGCCAGCAGTTTAGGGTGGCAGAGTCCCACAGATACGCAGTATTTT,CASSLGWQSPTDTQYF
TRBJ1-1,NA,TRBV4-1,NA,TGCGCCAGCAGCCAAGGTAGGGGGAACACTGAAGCTTTCTTT,CASSQGRGNTEAFF
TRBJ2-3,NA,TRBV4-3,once,TGCGCCAGCAGCCAAGATGGGGCTAATACGCAGTATTTT,CASSQDGANTQYF
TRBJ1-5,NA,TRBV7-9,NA,TGTGCCAGCAGCTTCGGCAGCCTAAATCAGCCCCAGCATTTT,CASSFGSLNQPQHF
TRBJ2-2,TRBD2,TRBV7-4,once,TGTGCCAGCAGCTTAAGATCTCGGCGGGGGTATGACGGGGAGCTGTTTTTT,CASSLRSRRGYDGELFF
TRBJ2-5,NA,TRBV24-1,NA,TGTGCCACCAGTGATCTCGGGCTTTCGGGGACCCAGTACTTC,CATSDLGLSGTQYF
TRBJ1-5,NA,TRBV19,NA,TGTGCCAGTAGGGATCTTAGCAATCAGCCCCAGCATTTT,CASRDLSNQPQHF
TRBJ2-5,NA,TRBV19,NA,TGTGCCAGTAGTACTAGGACAGCGCTACAAGAGACCCAGTACTTC,CASSTRTALQETQYF
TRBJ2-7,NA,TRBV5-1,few,TGCGCCAGCAGCTTTCGAGACCCCACGGACGAGCAGTACTTC,CASSFRDPTDEQYF
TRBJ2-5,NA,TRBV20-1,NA,TGCAGTGCAGAGACAGGAAGCCAATTAGGAAAACAAGAGACCCAGTACTTC,CSAETGSQLGKQETQYF
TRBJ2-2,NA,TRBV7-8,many,TGTGCCAGCAGCGATACCGGGACAAAGGACACCGGGGAGCTGTTTTTT,CASSDTGTKDTGELFF